This entry lists 4 T cell receptor beta chains sequenced from one sample in a study of shared clonotypes between healthy human individuals. Assay: immunoSEQ multiplex PCR; the TCRdb copy retains only in-frame clones and omits some. The table has some 700,000 clones, less than 95% seen once. Sample: memory CD8+ T cells from PBMCs. Subset in this sample: CD45RO+ cells pooled with CCR7-negative TemRA cells. Receptor source: a man younger than 35 in good health. Some clones in this sample may be carry-over from other donors' samples.

This rearrangement joins TRBV28 to TRBJ2-2; D is tentatively TRBD1 or TRBD2 (5 bases each). The germline V gene has CDR1 MDHEN and CDR2 SYDVKM. The CDR3 is 14 amino acids. The V end lost 5 bases, the J end lost 11 bases, and 18 bases lay between the germline ends. The DNA of the CDR3 is TGTGCCAGCAGTATGGGACCCTGGGTCGGAGAGCTGTTTTTT. It encodes CASSMGPWVGELFF.

V and J are TRBV6-4 and TRBJ2-2; 12 bases are shared with TRBD2. There are 15 residues in the CDR3. V lost 6 bases to trimming and J lost 3 bases; unmatched junction nucleotides: 2. Germline V gene lookup returns CDR1 MRHNA and CDR2 SNTAGT. CDR3: CASSLAGGHTGELFF. The CDR3 nucleotides are TGTGCCAGCAGCCTAGCGGGAGGGCACACCGGGGAGCTGTTTTTT.

The CDR3 loop reads CASRDTRGRETQYF. Here the CDR3 DNA reads TGTGCCAGCAGAGACACGAGGGGGAGGGAGACCCAGTACTTC. The genes are TRBV7-9 and TRBJ2-5; D tentatively fits TRBD1 or TRBD2 (6 bases each). The V end was cut by 6 bases, the J end by 5 bases, with 16 bases between. The CDR3 has 14 amino acids. Germline values: CDR1 SEHNR, CDR2 FQNEAQ (reference sequence).

The chain has TRBV19 and TRBJ1-5, with a weak D call TRBD1 (5 bases). The ends were cut back, 7 bases at V and 6 bases at J, with 16 bases in the middle. Germline lookup yields CDR1 LNHDA and CDR2 SQIVND (reference sequence). The CDR3 is 14 amino acids. CDR3 DNA sequence: TGTGCCAGTAAAGTGGGGGACGGGGGTCAGCCCCAGCATTTT. Its translation: CASKVGDGGQPQHF.